This T cell receptor beta chain was retrieved from a study of tumor-infiltrating lymphocytes in primary liver carcinoma (dated 2017 in TCRdb). Broadly, across the study: Of the five patients, three men and two women aged 30 to 69 years, four had hepatocellular carcinoma and one had combined HCC and intrahepatic cholangiocarcinoma. The five patients had tumors of stage T1-T3 N0M0, with maximum diameters ranging from about 4 to 11 cm. Each sample produced about 3.5 to 8 million productive TCRbeta reads, and read depth showed no significant difference between tissue types. Across five regions of each liver tumor, along with adjacent normal tissue and blood, the study brought together TCRbeta repertoire sequencing, expression microarrays and whole-exome sequencing. A total of roughly 35 specimens from 5 patients, comprising some 25 tumor regions, 5 adjacent noncancerous liver tissues and 5 peripheral blood samples, were covered by TCRbeta repertoire sequencing. To link TCRbeta repertoire diversity with the local molecular phenotype, the roughly 25 tumor region samples were profiled using Agilent mRNA microarrays. Technical replicate repertoires showed high reproducibility, with mean shared-clone rates roughly 0.87 and correlation coefficients above 0.95. Points the paper makes about the study in general: The top 250 clones accounted for a significantly greater share of the repertoire in tumors than in blood (p = 0.039). Because only the TCR beta chain was sequenced and unpaired alpha chains were not captured, true repertoire diversity is likely underestimated. Only about 7-25% of top clones were present in all five regions of a tumor, suggesting spatial heterogeneity of tumor-infiltrating T cells. Repertoire overlap was found to be higher between tumor regions (mean approximately 35%) than between tumor-adjacent (roughly 17%) or tumor-blood (around 15%) pairs, consistent with antigen-driven expansion. Since the samples were bulk and unsorted, there was no way to compare CD4+ and CD8+ T cell repertoires. With just a handful of patients in the study, the authors point out that the findings should be validated in a larger study.

Starting from approximately 0.5 ug total RNA, TCRbeta-specific cDNA was produced by reverse transcription with a constant-region primer and ProtoScript II reverse transcriptase. TCRbeta libraries were built with three nested multiplex PCR rounds, a slightly modified ARM-PCR procedure. Each of the first two PCR rounds ran for about 10 cycles and used multiplex TRBV1-TRBV30 forward primers together with a Cbeta reverse primer. A final 25-cycle PCR with Deep VentR polymerase added sample barcodes and Illumina adapters. Amplicons of 200-500 bp were gel-purified with a QIAquick gel extraction kit before sequencing. An Illumina HiSeq 2500 was used to sequence the TCRbeta amplicons with 250-bp paired-end reads. The authors' pipeline ran thus. Reads were quality-trimmed with Trimmomatic v0.33, and paired reads were merged with FLASH v1.2.11 to recover full CDR3 sequences. MiGEC v1.2.1b assigned V, D and J germline segments to the rearranged TCRbeta sequences. VDJtools v1.0.0 computed clonotype statistics and Shannon-Wiener diversity indices. Except for diversity analysis, only each sample's 250 most abundant clonotypes were used in subsequent analyses to reduce sampling bias. TCRdb reanalyzed the raw reads on its own, using fastp at Q25 for trimming and MiXCR for clone calling, and kept in-frame beta chains. CDR3 protein sequences are deduplicated, and each keeps its most common genes and DNA. What appears here as the V and J calls and clone size reflects TCRdb's work, not the paper's. The sample records 100,000 or so distinct CDR3 sequences, approximately 70% of which are singletons. The ten largest clones represent around 12% of the sample.

Without any cell sorting, total RNA and DNA were co-extracted from about 21-30 mg of bulk tissue using the AllPrep DNA/RNA mini kit. Four or five patients with histopathologically diagnosed primary liver carcinoma underwent surgical resection in China between late 2015 and March 2016. Patients had chronic HBV infection and were treatment-naive at sampling. Five spatially separated regions were sampled per tumor: superior, inferior, left-lateral and right-lateral poles, plus the tumor centre. More than 90% viable tumor cells were found by histology in every tumor sample. Fresh tumor and adjacent tissue pieces were bisected; one half was stored in RNAlater at -80°C, the other sent for histology. The cysteine opens and the phenylalanine closes a CDR3 of 14 amino acids. This entry keeps only the CDR3 DNA: 42 bases, framed from base 1. CDR1 and CDR2 are drawn from the germline V gene (reference sequence): PRHDT, FYEKMQ. V is cut by 7 bases and J by 3 bases, and the space between the germline ends is 16 bases.

On this clonotype itself: Which antigen it targets is not known. Possible read error: a much larger clone is one base away.

This TCR was recovered from a woman in her sixties with primary liver carcinoma and hepatitis B virus infection. The chain is assembled from TRBV13 and TRBJ2-7, and possibly TRBD2, on 6 matching bases. The material sequenced was liver tumor tissue from sampling region 2. Read against the paper, the sample's cell subset or site label means: tumor region T2, inferior pole. The sequenced DNA: TGTGCCAGCATGAGGCAGGGACTTAGCTACGAGCAGTACTTC. This gives the protein CASMRQGLSYEQYF.